The present entry profiles one T cell receptor beta chain with its context. The data stem from a study of blood T cell repertoires in COVID-19. Study as a whole: COVID-19 samples from acute and convalescent phases originated in the United States, Italy and Spain. Sample material is recorded as cDNA or gDNA derived from T cells, B-cell-depleted T cells, or PBMCs.

In the source study's methods: Amplification with reference gene primers provided the estimates of nucleated cell counts. Measured with immunoSEQ multiplex PCR; TCRdb has only the in-frame clones, and not every one. The DNA gave D and trimming, while V, J and clone size come from that table. The table lists under 150,000 clones, 85% to 90% of them singletons. The sequenced sample was peripheral blood. The sequence came from a woman between 45 and 65 years old with acute or convalescent COVID-19.

The CDR3 sequence: CASSPGQNPHTIYF. In nucleotides, the CDR3 is TGTGCCAGCAGCCCCGGACAGAATCCTCACACCATATATTTT. The V call is TRBV7-9, the J call TRBJ1-3, with a weak D call TRBD1 (6 bases). The CDR3 consists of 14 residues. Germline-derived CDR1 and CDR2 are SEHNR and FQNEAQ (reference sequence). Trimming left V 5 bases short and J 8 bases short, with 16 bases between.